These T cell receptor beta chains were read from a single sample in a study of CD8+CD57+ T cells in acquired aplastic anemia. In TCRdb, the reads were re-called with MiXCR into one record per CDR3 protein. The table has about 160,000 distinct CDR3 sequences, approximately 40% seen once; the top ten hold 1.1%. The sample consisted of sorted CD4+, CD8+, or CD8+CD57+ T cells (not recorded which) from PBMCs. All receptors derive from a human donor in good health. The CDR3 runs from the conserved cysteine through the conserved F or W. Fields, in order: J gene, clone size, D gene, V gene, CDR3 protein, CDR3 DNA. A D gene is named only where the DNA matches it firmly. Some rows have no size entry. The others give once, few or many, or a class for an expanded clone.

j_gene: TRBJ2-1
abundance: few
d_gene: -
v_gene: TRBV3-1
CDR3aa: CASSQGGGIYNEQFF
CDR3nt: TGTGCCAGCAGCCAAGGTGGCGGGATCTACAATGAGCAGTTCTTC

j_gene: TRBJ2-5
abundance: -
d_gene: -
v_gene: TRBV20-1
CDR3aa: CSASVYYVGYNEQETQYF
CDR3nt: TGCAGTGCTAGTGTGTACTACGTCGGGTACAATGAGCAAGAGACCCAGTACTTC

j_gene: TRBJ2-2
abundance: -
d_gene: TRBD1
v_gene: TRBV29-1
CDR3aa: CSVGGQGTGELFF
CDR3nt: TGCAGCGTTGGGGGACAGGGCACCGGGGAGCTGTTTTTT

j_gene: TRBJ2-1
abundance: many
d_gene: -
v_gene: TRBV9
CDR3aa: CASSVAPRSYNEQFF
CDR3nt: TGTGCCAGCAGCGTAGCTCCGAGGTCCTACAATGAGCAGTTCTTC

j_gene: TRBJ1-1
abundance: many
d_gene: -
v_gene: TRBV6-1
CDR3aa: CASSLRQASMGEAFF
CDR3nt: TGTGCCAGCAGCCTTAGACAGGCGAGTATGGGTGAAGCTTTCTTT

j_gene: TRBJ2-3
abundance: -
d_gene: -
v_gene: TRBV20-1
CDR3aa: CSVTASGTDTQYF
CDR3nt: TGCAGCGTTACAGCTTCGGGCACAGATACGCAGTATTTT

j_gene: TRBJ1-2
abundance: -
d_gene: -
v_gene: TRBV29-1
CDR3aa: CSVEDRPGPRTNYGYTF
CDR3nt: TGCAGCGTTGAAGATCGGCCTGGGCCACGCACCAACTATGGCTACACCTTC

j_gene: TRBJ2-2
abundance: many
d_gene: TRBD2
v_gene: TRBV7-9
CDR3aa: CASSSRGGSGKTGELFF
CDR3nt: TGTGCCAGCAGCTCCAGGGGAGGTAGCGGGAAAACCGGGGAGCTGTTTTTT

j_gene: TRBJ2-3
abundance: many
d_gene: TRBD2
v_gene: TRBV29-1
CDR3aa: CSANPLAGGTDTQYF
CDR3nt: TGCAGCGCAAATCCCCTAGCGGGGGGCACAGATACGCAGTATTTT

j_gene: TRBJ2-6
abundance: many
d_gene: -
v_gene: TRBV6-2/TRBV6-3
CDR3aa: CATVPGGANVLTF
CDR3nt: TGTGCCACGGTACCGGGTGGGGCCAACGTCCTGACTTTC

j_gene: TRBJ2-1
abundance: -
d_gene: -
v_gene: TRBV27
CDR3aa: CASSLPRGEQFF
CDR3nt: TGTGCCAGCAGTTTACCCCGGGGGGAGCAGTTCTTC

j_gene: TRBJ2-5
abundance: -
d_gene: TRBD1
v_gene: TRBV9
CDR3aa: CASSVGVGGQGTSGETQYF
CDR3nt: TGTGCCAGCAGCGTAGGAGTCGGGGGACAGGGCACCTCCGGGGAGACCCAGTACTTC